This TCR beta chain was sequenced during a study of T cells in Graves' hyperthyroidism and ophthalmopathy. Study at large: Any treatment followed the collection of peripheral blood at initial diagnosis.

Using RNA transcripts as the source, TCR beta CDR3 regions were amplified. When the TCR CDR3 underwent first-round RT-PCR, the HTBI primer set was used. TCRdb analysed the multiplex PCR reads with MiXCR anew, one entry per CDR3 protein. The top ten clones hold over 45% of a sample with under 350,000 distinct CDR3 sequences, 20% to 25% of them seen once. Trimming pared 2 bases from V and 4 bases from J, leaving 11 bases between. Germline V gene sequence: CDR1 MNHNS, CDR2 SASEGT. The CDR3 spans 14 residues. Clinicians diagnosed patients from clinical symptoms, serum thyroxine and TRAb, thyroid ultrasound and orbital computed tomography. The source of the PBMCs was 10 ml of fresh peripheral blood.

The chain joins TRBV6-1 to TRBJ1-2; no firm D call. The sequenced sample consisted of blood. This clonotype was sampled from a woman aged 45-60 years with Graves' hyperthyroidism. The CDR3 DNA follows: TGTGCCAGCAGTGAACCCCTACCCTTCTATGGCTACACCTTC. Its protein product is CASSEPLPFYGYTF.